These 25 T cell receptor beta chains were sequenced from one sample in a study of blood T cells in healthy people across ages. A J-beta primer mix and a sample-barcoded 5' primer were used in a second PCR of about 6 to 12 cycles. TCRdb re-derived calls from the 5' RACE reads in MiXCR, one entry per CDR3 protein. The sample holds 1.2 million to 1.5 million distinct CDR3 sequences; around 59% are singletons and the top ten take 6.5% to 8.5%. Source material: blood. These receptors were obtained from a man younger than 35 in good health.

V gene TRBV6-2 or TRBV6-3 combines with J gene TRBJ2-4; D is undetermined. With 5 bases removed from V and 9 bases from J, the gap between germline ends came to 11 bases. The CDR3 sequence is 12 residues long. Per the germline V gene, CDR1 is MNHEY and CDR2 is SVGEGT. Here the CDR3 DNA reads TGTGCCAGCAGTCCGGACGGATTCATTCAGTACTTC. Protein sequence: CASSPDGFIQYF.

The V call is TRBV3-1, the J call TRBJ2-7; D is uncertain. The CDR3 has 14 amino acids. CDR1 is LGHDT, CDR2 YNNKEL, per germline (reference sequence). V shed 0 bases and J shed 3 bases, with 9 bases lying between them. CDR3 DNA: TGTGCCAGCAGCCAAGAAGCCAGAGACTACGAGCAGTACTTC. It codes for CASSQEARDYEQYF.

This rearrangement joins TRBV7-2 to TRBJ2-7, with a tentative D call TRBD1 (6 bases). Germline CDR1 reads SGHTA; CDR2 reads FQGNSA. CDR3 size: 14 residues. Trimming took 3 bases from V and 2 from J, leaving 11 bases between them. This CDR3 is CASSFSRDTYEQYF. CDR3 coding DNA: TGTGCCAGCAGCTTCTCCCGGGACACCTACGAGCAGTACTTC.

In DNA form, the CDR3 reads TGTGCCAGCAGCCCAAGTCGCGATTTTGCTGGCTACACCTTC. It specifies CASSPSRDFAGYTF. The V gene is TRBV4-2, the J gene TRBJ1-2; D not certain. The CDR3 consists of 14 residues. CDR1 is LGHNA and CDR2 is YNFKEQ in the germline V gene. The V end was cut by 4 bases, the J end by 7 bases, with 16 bases between.

The chain links TRBV20-1 to TRBJ2-7, with TRBD1 matching over 7 bases. The V gene end was trimmed by 6 bases and the J gene end by 1 base; junction bases not matched to a gene: 12. Per the germline V gene, CDR1 is DFQATT and CDR2 is SNEGSKA (reference sequence). The CDR3 totals 15 residues. The CDR3 DNA follows: TGCAGTGCAACCCCGACAGGGTCTTATTCCTACGAGCAGTACTTC. Encoded protein: CSATPTGSYSYEQYF.

A single count supports this clonotype. The V gene is TRBV20-1, the J gene TRBJ2-4, with no clear D. Germline V CDR1 and CDR2: DFQATT, SNEGSKA (reference sequence). V was clipped by 5 bases and J by 0 bases, with 14 bases between them. CDR3 length: 15 residues. The DNA for the CDR3 is TGCAGTGCTCCTGTGGGTCCCCTAGCCAAAAACATTCAGTACTTC. The encoded protein is CSAPVGPLAKNIQYF.

This chain connects TRBV5-1 to TRBJ2-5; 11 bases map to TRBD2. The CDR3 loop spans 18 amino acids. CDR1 is SGHRS, CDR2 YFSETQ, per germline. The J segment lost 5 bases and the V segment lost 1 base, leaving 13 bases of the junction unmatched. In DNA, the CDR3 is TGCGCCAGCAGCTTGAAGCTAGCGGGGGGAGAACCACTCGAGACCCAGTACTTC. It codes for CASSLKLAGGEPLETQYF. The full variable domain, its missing parts supplied by reference TRBV5-1 and TRBJ2-5, is KAGVTQTPRYLIKTRGQQVTLSCSPISGHRSVSWYQQTPGQGLQFLFEYFSETQRNKGNFPGRFSGRQFSNSRSEMNVSTLELGDSALYLCASSLKLAGGEPLETQYFGPGTRLLVL.

This rearrangement joins TRBV18 to TRBJ2-7; TRBD2 aligns across 12 bases. V was pared by 4 bases and J by 7 bases, with 11 bases of the junction left unmatched. CDR3 length equals 16 residues. Germline V lookup: CDR1 KGHSH, CDR2 LQKENI. The CDR3 reads CASSRKTSGRNNEQYF. CDR3 in DNA: TGTGCCAGCTCACGCAAAACTAGCGGGAGGAACAATGAGCAGTACTTC.

V usage is TRBV15 and J usage is TRBJ2-1, with TRBD1 matching 10 bases. Germline CDR1 and CDR2: LNHNV and YYDKDF (reference sequence). The CDR3 contains 16 residues. Trimming cost V 4 bases and J 3 bases; bases outside gene matches: 6. This CDR3 reads CATSTSDRGLYNEQFF. CDR3 in DNA: TGTGCCACCAGCACCTCAGACAGGGGGCTCTACAATGAGCAGTTCTTC.

The rearrangement uses TRBV12-3 or TRBV12-4 and TRBJ2-7; D gene ambiguous. CDR3 length: 14 amino acids. V dropped 4 bases and J dropped 2 bases, with 12 bases sitting between them. In DNA form, the CDR3 reads TGTGCCAGCAGTTCTACTGGTTACCCCTACGAGCAGTACTTC. Encoded protein: CASSSTGYPYEQYF.

The chain employs TRBV27 and TRBJ2-7; 10 nucleotides agree with TRBD1. The J segment lost 3 bases and the V segment lost 8 bases, leaving 7 bases of the junction unmatched. Germline V gene data show CDR1 as MNHEY and CDR2 as SMNVEV (reference sequence). The CDR3 loop spans 14 amino acids. In DNA, the CDR3 is TGTGCCAGCGGCCGGGACAGGGGAATCTACGAGCAGTACTTC. Translated: CASGRDRGIYEQYF.

The rearrangement uses TRBV23-1 and TRBJ2-4; perhaps TRBD1 as D (6 bases). TRBV23-1 is an ORF for which the function is uncertain. This CDR3 spans 15 amino acids. V was cut by 3 bases and J by 0 bases, with 9 bases left in between. The CDR3 spells CASSQPGVAKNIQYF. The DNA of the CDR3 is TGCGCCAGCAGTCAGCCAGGGGTAGCCAAAAACATTCAGTACTTC.

This clonotype has only a few counts. The chain is built from TRBV10-3 and TRBJ2-5; 7 nucleotides align to TRBD1. The CDR3 contains 15 residues. CDR1 and CDR2 from the germline V gene are ENHRY and SYGVKD. Trimming removed 0 bases from V and 2 bases from J; junction bases left unmatched: 3. In DNA form, the CDR3 reads TGTGCCATCAGTGAGTCGGGACAGCCACAAGAGACCCAGTACTTC. Encoded protein: CAISESGQPQETQYF.

This clonotype has a single count. V usage is TRBV6-2 or TRBV6-3 and J usage is TRBJ2-7; TRBD1 might be the D (6 bases). CDR1 and CDR2 (germline): MNHEY, SVGEGT. There are 11 residues in the CDR3. With 10 bases removed from V and 4 bases from J, the gap between germline ends came to 11 bases. CDR3 bases: TGTGCCACGACACAGGGATACGAGCAGTACTTC. This codes for CATTQGYEQYF.

The chain employs TRBV20-1 and TRBJ2-3; TRBD2 agrees at 9 bases. Germline CDR1 reads DFQATT; CDR2 reads SNEGSKA (reference sequence). The CDR3 has 17 amino acids. Germline trimming cut 3 bases from V and 5 bases from J; bases unmatched to any gene: 15. CDR3 in DNA: TGCAGTGCTAGCCCCCCCTTGGCGGGGGGGCCGGAAGATACGCAGTATTTT. Translating it yields CSASPPLAGGPEDTQYF.

The chain combines TRBV15 with TRBJ2-7; 9 nucleotides align to TRBD2. The CDR3 totals 15 residues. The germline gives CDR1 LNHNV, CDR2 YYDKDF (reference sequence). V gave up 3 bases and J gave up 8 bases; unmatched junction bases: 11. As DNA, the CDR3 is TGTGCCACCAGCAGTATAGCGGGGGACGTTACGAAGCAGTACTTC. This encodes CATSSIAGDVTKQYF.

The gene calls are TRBV20-1 and TRBJ2-1; TRBD2 aligns across 9 bases. The CDR3 is made up of 14 amino acids. Germline values: CDR1 DFQATT, CDR2 SNEGSKA (reference sequence). V lost 6 bases and J lost 8; bases outside the gene matches: 11. The CDR3 DNA reads TGCAGTGCCATTACTGCCCTAGCGGGGCATGAGCAGTTCTTC. Translation gives CSAITALAGHEQFF.

V gene TRBV20-1 combines with J gene TRBJ2-7; 8 nucleotides align to TRBD2. Germline V gene sequence: CDR1 DFQATT, CDR2 SNEGSKA (reference sequence). V lost 3 bases and J lost 7; bases outside the gene matches: 11. The CDR3 spans 14 residues. CDR3 sequence reads: CSASGRADIGEQYF. The CDR3 DNA reads TGCAGTGCTAGCGGGAGGGCTGACATAGGGGAGCAGTACTTC.

The chain joins TRBV5-1 to TRBJ2-5; D is unclear. With the DNA end fitting TRBJ2-7 better, the J assignment may be wrong. This CDR3 is 13 amino acids long. Germline CDR1 and CDR2: SGHRS and YFSETQ. For the CDR3, the DNA is TGCGCCAGCAGCTTGGTGACCACTGGCGAGCAGTACTTC. It specifies CASSLVTTGEQYF.

The chain is built from TRBV28 and TRBJ2-3; no clear D gene. The CDR3 extends over 13 amino acids. Germline V gene data show CDR1 as MDHEN and CDR2 as SYDVKM. Between the trimmed V and J ends, which lost 10 bases and 8 bases, there was a span of 19 bases. CDR3 DNA: TGTGCCAACGCCGGTCCCCAGCCCTGTACGCAGTATTTT. Its translation: CANAGPQPCTQYF.

This chain links TRBV11-2 with TRBJ2-7; no definite D call. The CDR3 sequence is 13 residues long. Trimming pared 0 bases from V and 5 bases from J, leaving 8 bases between. Germline CDR1 reads SGHAT; CDR2 reads FQNNGV. The CDR3 coding sequence is TGTGCCAGCAGCTTAGAGATAATCCACGAGCAGTACTTC. Its translation: CASSLEIIHEQYF.

CDR3 protein: CASGEGGPPETQYF. DNA of the CDR3: TGCGCCAGTGGCGAGGGGGGGCCTCCAGAGACCCAGTACTTC. The rearrangement uses TRBV5-1 and TRBJ2-5, with a possible D match to TRBD2 (7 bases). CDR1 and CDR2 from the germline V gene are SGHRS and YFSETQ. Trimming left V 8 bases short and J 4 bases short, with 18 bases between. The CDR3 is made up of 14 amino acids.

The chain is built from TRBV12-3 or TRBV12-4 and TRBJ1-3; D not certain. The CDR3 length is 14 residues. V shed 7 bases and J shed 1 base, with 11 bases lying between them. The CDR3 nucleotides are TGTGCCAGCACCGACTCGGGGTCTGGAAACACCATATATTTT. It codes for CASTDSGSGNTIYF.

This clonotype has only one observation. The genes are TRBV20-1 and TRBJ2-1, with 12 bases aligning to TRBD1. There are 14 residues in the CDR3. CDR1 and CDR2 (germline): DFQATT, SNEGSKA (reference sequence). The V gene end was trimmed by 5 bases and the J gene end by 10 bases; junction bases not matched to a gene: 9. DNA of the CDR3: TGCAGTGCTGGTGGGACAGGGGGCAAGAAGGAGCAGTTCTTC. Encoded protein: CSAGGTGGKKEQFF.

This clonotype turned up a few times. The chain is built from TRBV28 and TRBJ2-3, with 9 bases fitting TRBD1. The length of the CDR3 is 15 residues. The germline V gene encodes CDR1 MDHEN and CDR2 SYDVKM. Trimming at V came to 2 bases and at J to 3 bases, leaving 3 bases not matched to a gene. The DNA for the CDR3 is TGTGCCAGCAGTTTAGGGACAGGGATAACAGATACGCAGTATTTT. Protein sequence: CASSLGTGITDTQYF.